Listed below are T cell receptor beta chains from one sample, sequenced in a study of cytomegalovirus exposure and HLA in healthy donors. The protocol was immunoSEQ multiplex PCR, while the TCRdb copy is restricted to in-frame clones and leaves out a portion. The data show about 140,000 clones, around 80% seen once. Sequences were obtained from PBMCs. The receptors come from a man in his forties or fifties in good health and CMV-seronegative. Each CDR3 is given with its conserved first and last residue. Fields, in order: CDR3 length, clone size, V gene, J gene, D gene, CDR3 protein, CDR3 DNA. A D gene is named only where the DNA matches it firmly. Not all rows give a size; the values are once, few, many and, for expanded clones, a class.

13	NA	TRBV27	TRBJ2-5	NA	CASSLSIQETQYF	TGTGCCAGCAGTTTATCCATCCAAGAGACCCAGTACTTC
16	NA	TRBV30	TRBJ2-7	NA	CAWSTAGRLGDYEQYF	TGTGCCTGGAGTACGGCGGGACGACTGGGGGACTACGAGCAGTACTTC
15	NA	TRBV5-4	TRBJ2-1	TRBD2	CASSLDRGGYNEQFF	TGTGCCAGCAGCTTGGATCGGGGGGGTTACAATGAGCAGTTCTTC
12	NA	TRBV6-1	TRBJ1-1	NA	CASSAKNTEAFF	TGTGCCAGCAGTGCTAAGAACACTGAAGCTTTCTTT
17	NA	TRBV9	TRBJ2-2	NA	CASSVSQGGAISGELFF	TGTGCCAGCAGCGTATCCCAAGGGGGGGCCATCAGCGGGGAGCTGTTTTTT
14	NA	TRBV5-1	TRBJ1-1	NA	CASSWPGINTEAFF	TGCGCCAGCAGCTGGCCCGGGATAAACACTGAAGCTTTCTTT
13	NA	TRBV30	TRBJ1-5	TRBD1	CAWSVQGHQPQHF	TGTGCCTGGAGTGTACAGGGGCATCAGCCCCAGCATTTT
13	NA	TRBV29-1	TRBJ1-1	NA	CSVRWGQNTEAFF	TGCAGCGTCCGATGGGGACAGAACACTGAAGCTTTCTTT
18	NA	TRBV19	TRBJ2-5	TRBD2	CASSIPRAGGSYQETQYF	TGTGCCAGTAGTATCCCCCGGGCGGGGGGGTCGTACCAAGAGACCCAGTACTTC
14	NA	TRBV5-1	TRBJ1-5	TRBD1	CASSPGQGNQPQHF	TGCGCCAGCAGCCCGGGACAGGGCAATCAGCCCCAGCATTTT
14	NA	TRBV15	TRBJ1-1	TRBD1	CATSRQGLNTEAFF	TGTGCCACCAGTAGACAGGGGTTGAACACTGAAGCTTTCTTT
14	NA	TRBV6-5	TRBJ1-2	NA	CASSYDRTRYGYTF	TGTGCCAGCAGTTACGACAGGACCCGATATGGCTACACCTTC
18	NA	TRBV27	TRBJ2-1	TRBD2	CASSPRRTSGVSYNEQFF	TGTGCCAGCAGTCCCCGACGGACTAGCGGGGTCTCCTACAATGAGCAGTTCTTC
15	few	TRBV7-9	TRBJ2-7	NA	CASSSPGLTSHEQYF	TGTGCCAGCAGCTCACCGGGACTTACCTCCCACGAGCAGTACTTC
15	NA	TRBV6-6	TRBJ2-5	TRBD2	CASSYSGGRQETQYF	TGTGCCAGCAGTTACTCGGGCGGGAGGCAAGAGACCCAGTACTTC
11	NA	TRBV7-2	TRBJ2-3	NA	CASSSTGAQYF	TGTGCCAGCAGTTCTACAGGTGCGCAGTATTTT
14	NA	TRBV10-1	TRBJ1-1	TRBD1	CASSAGTGMTEAFF	TGCGCCAGCAGCGCCGGGACAGGGATGACTGAAGCTTTCTTT
15	NA	TRBV29-1	TRBJ2-1	TRBD2	CSDRGAGGIYNEQFF	TGCAGCGACCGTGGAGCGGGGGGGATTTACAATGAGCAGTTCTTC
15	NA	TRBV6-6	TRBJ1-1	TRBD1	CASRHPGQGHTEAFF	TGTGCCAGCAGGCACCCGGGACAGGGACACACTGAAGCTTTCTTT
17	NA	TRBV5-1	TRBJ2-3	TRBD2	CASRSIAGGGSTDTQYF	TGCGCCAGCAGATCCATAGCGGGAGGAGGGAGCACAGATACGCAGTATTTT
15	once	TRBV6-1	TRBJ1-2	TRBD1	CASSGGQGASYGYTF	TGTGCCAGCAGTGGAGGACAGGGGGCTTCCTATGGCTACACCTTC
16	NA	TRBV28	TRBJ1-5	NA	CASSLPSGEGGQPQHF	TGTGCCAGCAGTCTCCCCTCCGGTGAGGGTGGTCAGCCCCAGCATTTT
13	NA	TRBV28	TRBJ1-5	TRBD1	CASRTGQLEPQHF	TGTGCCAGCAGGACGGGACAGTTGGAGCCCCAGCATTTT
13	NA	TRBV5-1	TRBJ1-1	NA	CASSLGGGTDAFF	TGCGCCAGCAGCTTGGGGGGAGGGACGGACGCTTTCTTT
14	NA	TRBV7-2	TRBJ2-3	TRBD2	CASSLAKAGGRRYF	TGTGCCAGCAGCTTAGCGAAAGCGGGGGGCAGGAGGTATTTT
16	NA	TRBV27	TRBJ1-4	NA	CASSPQSPAGNEKLFF	TGTGCCAGCAGTCCCCAAAGTCCGGCGGGTAATGAAAAACTGTTTTTT
14	once	TRBV27	TRBJ2-7	NA	CASSLSDTSYEQYF	TGTGCCAGCAGTTTATCGGACACATCCTACGAGCAGTACTTC
15	NA	TRBV19	TRBJ1-5	NA	CASSPNWAGDQPQHF	TGTGCCAGTAGTCCCAATTGGGCAGGGGATCAGCCCCAGCATTTT
13	NA	TRBV29-1	TRBJ2-5	NA	CSVGLQPQETQYF	TGCAGCGTTGGGCTCCAACCTCAAGAGACCCAGTACTTC
15	NA	TRBV30	TRBJ2-2	NA	CAWSVTTMNTGELFF	TGTGCCTGGAGTGTTACAACCATGAACACCGGGGAGCTGTTTTTT
13	NA	TRBV5-1	TRBJ1-2	TRBD1	CASRLTGSDGYTF	TGCGCCAGCAGGCTGACAGGGTCAGATGGCTACACCTTC
15	NA	TRBV7-3	TRBJ2-2	TRBD2	CASSLAAGGPGELFF	TGTGCCAGCAGCTTAGCTGCGGGGGGCCCCGGGGAGCTGTTTTTT
15	NA	TRBV7-2	TRBJ1-5	NA	CASSDATGINQPQHF	TGTGCCAGCAGCGACGCCACAGGGATCAATCAGCCCCAGCATTTT
15	NA	TRBV5-4	TRBJ1-1	NA	CASATGARVGTEAFF	TGTGCCAGCGCCACTGGGGCCAGGGTGGGCACTGAAGCTTTCTTT
16	NA	TRBV9	TRBJ1-4	NA	CASSVSGLSTNEKLFF	TGTGCCAGCAGCGTTTCAGGGTTGTCAACTAATGAAAAACTGTTTTTT
14	NA	TRBV2	TRBJ2-7	TRBD1	CASSETGGSYEQYF	TGTGCCAGCAGTGAAACAGGGGGCTCCTACGAGCAGTACTTC
16	NA	TRBV7-8	TRBJ2-1	TRBD1	CASSLRQGGPYNEQFF	TGTGCCAGCAGCTTACGACAGGGTGGCCCCTACAATGAGCAGTTCTTC
14	NA	TRBV6-6	TRBJ2-1	TRBD1	CASNPLTGNYEQFF	TGTGCCAGCAACCCCCTGACAGGGAACTATGAGCAGTTCTTC
14	NA	TRBV7-3	TRBJ2-3	TRBD1	CASSLDRDPDTQYF	TGTGCCAGCAGCCTTGACAGGGACCCAGATACGCAGTATTTT
12	NA	TRBV19	TRBJ1-1	TRBD1	CASSSPGGTAFF	TGTGCCAGTAGTTCCCCAGGGGGTACGGCTTTCTTT
18	NA	TRBV28	TRBJ2-7	TRBD2	CASRGGLGTSGSSYEQYF	TGTGCCAGCAGGGGGGGACTTGGGACTAGCGGGAGCTCCTACGAGCAGTACTTC
13	NA	TRBV19	TRBJ2-2	NA	CAGGTVNTGELFF	TGTGCCGGGGGGACGGTGAACACCGGGGAGCTGTTTTTT
13	NA	TRBV29-1	TRBJ1-1	NA	CSVASGVNTEAFF	TGCAGCGTTGCCAGCGGGGTGAACACTGAAGCTTTCTTT